The 25 T cell receptor beta chains given below trace back to one sample, sequenced in a study of shared clonotypes between healthy human individuals. Only in-frame clones appear in the TCRdb table, and some are missing; sequencing was by immunoSEQ multiplex PCR. There are over 2 million clones in the sample; about 95% occur only once, and 0.9% to 1.3% lies in the top ten. Naive-designated CD8 cells lacked CD45RO, were positively enriched for CCR7, and omitted terminally differentiated effector memory CD45RA+ cells. The sequencing input was naive CD8+ T cells sorted from blood. These receptors came from a man between 18 and 29 years old in good health.

The chain is built from TRBV7-9 and TRBJ2-3; weak D call: TRBD1 (6 bases). Between the trimmed V and J ends, which lost 4 bases and 0 bases, there was a span of 14 bases. The CDR3 totals 16 residues. CDR1 and CDR2 (germline): SEHNR, FQNEAQ (reference sequence). This CDR3 is CASSSGTLISTDTQYF. CDR3 nucleotide sequence: TGTGCCAGCAGCTCCGGGACACTTATAAGCACAGATACGCAGTATTTT.

The J gene is TRBJ1-6, the V gene TRBV4-3, with D perhaps matching TRBD1 (6 bases). The CDR3 is made up of 16 amino acids. The V gene's germline CDR1 is LGHNA and CDR2 YSLEER. Trimming pared 4 bases from V and 4 bases from J, leaving 14 bases between. CDR3 sequence: CASSPKVQGYNSPLHF. The CDR3 DNA follows: TGCGCCAGCAGCCCGAAGGTACAGGGTTATAATTCACCCCTCCACTTT.

CDR3 bases: TGTGCCTCGGTGGGGGGGAGCACAGATACGCAGTATTTT. It specifies CASVGGSTDTQYF. V and J are TRBV30 and TRBJ2-3; 7 nucleotides line up with TRBD2. J was trimmed by 0 bases and V by 7 bases; bases with no gene match: 4. CDR1 GTSNPN and CDR2 SVGIG come from the germline V gene (reference sequence). CDR3 length: 13 residues.

The chain carries TRBV27 and TRBJ2-1, with 8 bases fitting TRBD1. V lost 5 bases to trimming and J lost 7 bases; unmatched junction nucleotides: 4. In germline, CDR1 is MNHEY, CDR2 SMNVEV (reference sequence). This CDR3 spans 13 amino acids. CDR3 protein: CASSRQGRNEQFF. The CDR3 bases are TGTGCCAGCAGTCGACAGGGGCGGAATGAGCAGTTCTTC.

This rearrangement joins TRBV7-9 to TRBJ1-1, with D perhaps matching TRBD1 (6 bases). Trimming cost V 4 bases and J 1 base, with 10 bases left between them. The germline gives CDR1 SEHNR, CDR2 FQNEAQ (reference sequence). This CDR3 spans 14 amino acids. The CDR3 region is CASSSMTGNTEAFF. CDR3 nucleotides: TGTGCCAGCAGCTCCATGACAGGGAACACTGAAGCTTTCTTT.

The chain combines TRBV7-2 with TRBJ2-1, with 9 bases lining up with TRBD2. J was trimmed by 2 bases and V by 6 bases; bases with no gene match: 11. The CDR3 has 17 amino acids. The V gene's germline CDR1 is SGHTA and CDR2 FQGNSA. The CDR3 region is CASSPARLADPYNEQFF. DNA for the CDR3: TGTGCCAGCAGTCCCGCCCGACTAGCGGATCCCTACAATGAGCAGTTCTTC.

The genes are TRBV15 and TRBJ2-4; 7 bases are shared with TRBD1. The germline gives CDR1 LNHNV, CDR2 YYDKDF (reference sequence). The CDR3 length is 15 residues. J was trimmed by 5 bases and V by 3 bases; bases with no gene match: 7. The CDR3 here is CATSSRQGPQNIQYF. CDR3 bases: TGTGCCACCAGCAGCAGACAGGGCCCCCAAAACATTCAGTACTTC.

V usage is TRBV7-9 and J usage is TRBJ1-1; weak D call: TRBD1 (5 bases). This CDR3 contains 17 residues. Trimming shortened V by 1 base and J by 1 base, and 16 bases separated the two germline ends. Germline CDR1 reads SEHNR; CDR2 reads FQNEAQ (reference sequence). CDR3 sequence (DNA): TGTGCCAGCAGCTTAGTCATCGGGGGTGAAGAGAACACTGAAGCTTTCTTT. Encoded protein: CASSLVIGGEENTEAFF. Looking up the rest from reference TRBV7-9 and TRBJ1-1 gives the full variable domain: DTGVSQNPRHKITKRGQNVTFRCDPISEHNRLYWYRQTLGQGPEFLTYFQNEAQLEKSRLLSDRFSAERPKGSFSTLEIQRTEQGDSAMYLCASSLVIGGEENTEAFFGQGTRLTVV.

This chain joins TRBV27 and TRBJ1-5; D might be TRBD1 (6 bases). The CDR3 length is 15 residues. The V gene lost 3 bases and the J gene lost 3 bases, with 12 bases spanning the gap. Germline V lookup: CDR1 MNHEY, CDR2 SMNVEV (reference sequence). CDR3 protein: CASSFWSGVNQPQHF. DNA for the CDR3: TGTGCCAGCAGTTTTTGGTCAGGGGTCAATCAGCCCCAGCATTTT.

This rearrangement joins TRBV4-1 to TRBJ2-7; D uncertain. This CDR3 has 16 amino acids. The germline V gene has CDR1 MGHRA and CDR2 YSYEKL. Trimming removed 0 bases from V and 0 bases from J, with 12 bases in between. The CDR3 loop reads CASSQEPSPSSYEQYF. CDR3 DNA sequence: TGCGCCAGCAGCCAAGAACCTAGTCCGAGCTCCTACGAGCAGTACTTC.

In DNA, the CDR3 is TGTGCCAGCAGCCCTCAAGCGGGAGGGTCCTACAATGAGCAGTTCTTC. It codes for CASSPQAGGSYNEQFF. The chain links TRBV11-2 to TRBJ2-1; the match to TRBD2 covers 10 bases. CDR1 is SGHAT and CDR2 is FQNNGV in the germline V gene. This CDR3 region has 16 residues. Germline trimming cut 5 bases from V and 1 base from J; bases unmatched to any gene: 5.

The chain uses TRBV7-9 and TRBJ2-2; unclear D gene. The CDR3 length is 12 residues. Per germline, CDR1 SEHNR and CDR2 FQNEAQ (reference sequence). Trimming took 5 bases from V and 7 from J, leaving 8 bases between them. The CDR3 DNA is TGTGCCAGCAGCACAGCCAACGGGGAGCTGTTTTTT. Protein: CASSTANGELFF.

The rearrangement links TRBV5-6 to TRBJ1-2; 7 nucleotides line up with TRBD1. Germline V lookup: CDR1 SGHDT, CDR2 YYEEEE. The CDR3 has 14 amino acids. V lost 4 bases to trimming and J lost 8 bases; unmatched junction nucleotides: 11. CDR3 nucleotides: TGTGCCAGCAGCCCAACTCCCAGGGGGTTAGGCTACACCTTC. Amino acid sequence: CASSPTPRGLGYTF. Supplemented by reference TRBV5-6 and TRBJ1-2, the full variable domain reads DAGVTQSPTHLIKTRGQQVTLRCSPKSGHDTVSWYQQALGQGPQFIFQYYEEEERQRGNFPDRFSGHQFPNYSSELNVNALLLGDSALYLCASSPTPRGLGYTFGSGTRLTVV.

In the case of this clone: Other DNA sequences within the sample encode an identical CDR3. The chain carries TRBV9 and TRBJ2-3; D not certain. Germline lookup yields CDR1 SGDLS and CDR2 YYNGEE. V was cut by 0 bases and J by 4 bases, with 3 bases left in between. The CDR3 length is 12 residues. The DNA for the CDR3 is TGTGCCAGCAGCGTAGTTGCAGATACGCAGTATTTT. Translated: CASSVVADTQYF.

The chain is built from TRBV10-3 and TRBJ2-7; D might be TRBD2 (5 bases). The CDR3 has 11 amino acids. V shed 9 bases and J shed 3 bases, with 9 bases lying between them. Germline-derived CDR1 and CDR2 are ENHRY and SYGVKD. CDR3 region: CAIWTDYEQYF. DNA of the CDR3: TGTGCCATTTGGACTGACTACGAGCAGTACTTC.

This clone was seen only a few times. This chain uses TRBV5-4 with TRBJ2-1, with TRBD2 matching over 8 bases. The germline CDR1 and CDR2 sequences are SGHNT and YYREEE (reference sequence). This CDR3 is 15 amino acids long. After removal of 1 base from V and 4 bases from J, the junction contained 4 bases not matched to a gene. CDR3 loop: CASSLSGGAYNEQFF. CDR3 nucleotides: TGTGCCAGCAGCTTGAGCGGGGGCGCTTACAATGAGCAGTTCTTC. Using reference TRBV5-4 and TRBJ2-1 for the parts outside the CDR3, the full variable domain is ETGVTQSPTHLIKTRGQQVTLRCSSQSGHNTVSWYQQALGQGPQFIFQYYREEENGRGNFPPRFSGLQFPNYSSELNVNALELDDSALYLCASSLSGGAYNEQFFGPGTRLTVL.

The rearrangement uses TRBV7-8 and TRBJ1-1; D might be TRBD1 (6 bases). The V gene lost 2 bases and the J gene lost 0 bases, with 16 bases spanning the gap. This CDR3 region has 17 residues. Germline V gene sequence: CDR1 SGHVS, CDR2 FQNEAQ. CDR3 in DNA: TGTGCCAGCAGCTTAAGGACCAGGGGAGGAATGAACACTGAAGCTTTCTTT. This encodes CASSLRTRGGMNTEAFF.

The chain joins TRBV20-1 to TRBJ2-7, with 8 nucleotides matching TRBD1. The length of the CDR3 is 10 residues. CDR1 DFQATT and CDR2 SNEGSKA come from the germline V gene (reference sequence). V trimming: 6 bases; J trimming: 5 bases; junction bases outside the gene matches: 0. The CDR3 is CSADRDEQYF. The DNA of the CDR3 is TGCAGTGCGGACAGGGACGAGCAGTACTTC.

A few counts support this clone. The rearrangement links TRBV15 to TRBJ2-3; no clear D gene. CDR3 length: 15 amino acids. V gave up 0 bases and J gave up 3 bases, with 10 bases separating them. Germline lookup yields CDR1 LNHNV and CDR2 YYDKDF (reference sequence). The CDR3 DNA reads as TGTGCCACCAGCAGAGATGGGTCAAATACAGATACGCAGTATTTT. This sequence encodes CATSRDGSNTDTQYF.

For this clone: This same CDR3 is encoded by further DNA sequences in the sample. This rearrangement joins TRBV14 to TRBJ2-7; 8 nucleotides align to TRBD1. The V and J ends lost 1 base and 4 bases, in that order; junction bases with no gene match: 3. This CDR3 region has 14 residues. Germline V gene data show CDR1 as SGHDN and CDR2 as FVKESK. In nucleotides, the CDR3 is TGTGCCAGCAGCCAAGGGACAGGGACTTACGAGCAGTACTTC. This translates into CASSQGTGTYEQYF.

The chain couples TRBV6-1 to TRBJ2-6; 9 nucleotides align to TRBD2. This CDR3 is built from 19 residues. The V segment lost 1 base and the J segment 2 bases; nucleotides outside the gene matches: 9. Per the germline V gene, CDR1 is MNHNS and CDR2 is SASEGT. This CDR3 reads CASSEEPGLAPAGANVLTF. CDR3 coding DNA: TGTGCCAGCAGTGAAGAACCGGGACTAGCTCCCGCTGGGGCCAACGTCCTGACTTTC.

The rearrangement joins TRBV13 to TRBJ2-2; D call uncertain. V was pared by 1 base and J by 5 bases, with 8 bases between. Germline V CDR1 and CDR2: PRHDT, FYEKMQ (reference sequence). The CDR3 has 14 residues. In nucleotides, the CDR3 is TGTGCCAGCAGCTTAGTTGGAGCGACCGGGGAGCTGTTTTTT. Residues: CASSLVGATGELFF. Together with reference TRBV13 and TRBJ2-2, the CDR3 gives the full variable domain: AAGVIQSPRHLIKEKRETATLKCYPIPRHDTVYWYQQGPGQDPQFLISFYEKMQSDKGSIPDRFSAQQFSDYHSELNMSSLELGDSALYFCASSLVGATGELFFGEGSRLTVL.

The chain recombines TRBV6-1 with TRBJ1-2; 7 nucleotides align to TRBD1. Per the germline V gene, CDR1 is MNHNS and CDR2 is SASEGT. The CDR3 has 15 amino acids. The trim removed 6 bases at V and 6 bases at J, leaving 13 bases unmatched. The CDR3, as DNA: TGTGCCAGCAGGCGGGACAGTCTAGAATTAGATGGCTACACCTTC. Its translation: CASRRDSLELDGYTF.

V and J are TRBV4-1 and TRBJ2-1; TRBD2 matches 11 bases. This CDR3 contains 16 residues. The germline gives CDR1 MGHRA, CDR2 YSYEKL. The V segment lost 1 base and the J segment 8 bases; nucleotides outside the gene matches: 7. CDR3 sequence reads: CASSQVLTSGDYEQFF. The DNA of the CDR3 is TGCGCCAGCAGCCAAGTTCTGACTAGCGGGGACTATGAGCAGTTCTTC.

CDR3 residues: CASSQGGNGVDAEQFF. CDR3 DNA sequence: TGTGCCAGCAGCCAAGGTGGGAATGGGGTTGATGCTGAGCAGTTCTTC. The V call is TRBV14, the J call TRBJ2-1; the D is unclear. The CDR3 loop spans 16 amino acids. CDR1 is SGHDN and CDR2 is FVKESK in the germline V gene. Deletions cut 1 base from V and 9 bases from J, with 19 bases between.